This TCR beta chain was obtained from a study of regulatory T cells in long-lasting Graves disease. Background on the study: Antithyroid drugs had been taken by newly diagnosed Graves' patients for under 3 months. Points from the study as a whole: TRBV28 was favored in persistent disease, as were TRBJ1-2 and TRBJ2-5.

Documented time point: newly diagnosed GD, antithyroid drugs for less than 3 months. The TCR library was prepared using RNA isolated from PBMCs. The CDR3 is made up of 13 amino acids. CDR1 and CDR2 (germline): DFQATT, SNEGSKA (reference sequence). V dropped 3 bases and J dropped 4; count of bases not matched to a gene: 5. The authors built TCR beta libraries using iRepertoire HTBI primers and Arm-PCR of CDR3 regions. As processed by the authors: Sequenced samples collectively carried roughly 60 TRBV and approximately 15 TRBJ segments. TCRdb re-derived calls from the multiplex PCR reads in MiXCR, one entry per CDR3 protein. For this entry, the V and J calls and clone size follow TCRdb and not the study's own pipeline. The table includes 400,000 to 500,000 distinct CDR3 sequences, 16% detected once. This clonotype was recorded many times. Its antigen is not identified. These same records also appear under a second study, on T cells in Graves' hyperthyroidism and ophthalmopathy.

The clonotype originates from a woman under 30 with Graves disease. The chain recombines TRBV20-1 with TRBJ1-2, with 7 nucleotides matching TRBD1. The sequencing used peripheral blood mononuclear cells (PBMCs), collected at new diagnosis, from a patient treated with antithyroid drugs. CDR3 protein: CSASTPGGYGYTF. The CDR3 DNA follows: TGCAGTGCTAGCACCCCAGGGGGCTATGGCTACACCTTC.